This entry lists 27 T cell receptor beta chains sequenced from one sample in a study of T cell changes during pregnancy in multiple sclerosis. The table came from immunoSEQ multiplex PCR; TCRdb's copy has only in-frame clones and leaves some out. The repertoire consists of 44,000 or so clones, with roughly 88% occurring once and the leading ten covering approximately 1.6%. The sequences come from peripheral blood, collected in the first trimester of pregnancy. The receptors were sampled from a female donor in good health, enrolled as a control in a pregnancy study.

The genes are TRBV5-1 and TRBJ2-3; D is uncertain. V lost 2 bases, J lost 0 bases, and 10 bases lay in between. Germline-derived CDR1 and CDR2 are SGHRS and YFSETQ. This CDR3 spans 15 amino acids. Here the CDR3 reads CASSFWADSTDTQYF. The DNA of the CDR3 is TGCGCCAGCAGCTTTTGGGCAGACAGCACAGATACGCAGTATTTT. Full variable domain (outside the CDR3, taken from reference TRBV5-1 and TRBJ2-3): KAGVTQTPRYLIKTRGQQVTLSCSPISGHRSVSWYQQTPGQGLQFLFEYFSETQRNKGNFPGRFSGRQFSNSRSEMNVSTLELGDSALYLCASSFWADSTDTQYFGPGTRLTVL.

This clone was seen more than once but under ten times. The chain couples TRBV29-1 to TRBJ1-1; D not resolved. This CDR3 spans 12 amino acids. The germline CDR1 and CDR2 sequences are SQVTM and ANQGSEA. V was clipped by 3 bases and J by 3 bases, with 8 bases between them. DNA for the CDR3: TGCAGCGTTGAGAAAGAGGACACTGAAGCTTTCTTT. This translates into CSVEKEDTEAFF.

The chain has TRBV10-1 and TRBJ1-1; 7 positions match TRBD1. The junction had 4 bases not matched to a gene; V was cut back by 5 bases and J by 4 bases. CDR1 and CDR2 from the germline V gene are WNHNN and SYGVQD (reference sequence). The CDR3 contains 13 residues. CDR3 sequence (DNA): TGCGCCAGCAGTTTTGACAGGGTCACTGAAGCTTTCTTT. It translates to CASSFDRVTEAFF.

The chain is built from TRBV2 and TRBJ2-3, with TRBD1 matching over 10 bases. This CDR3 has 14 amino acids. CDR1 is SNHLY, CDR2 FYNNEI, per germline. With V trimmed by 7 bases and J by 9 bases, 10 bases remained unmatched. CDR3 DNA: TGTGCCAGCACTGGACAGGGGGTAGTATACACGCAGTATTTT. Protein: CASTGQGVVYTQYF.

The count of this clone is one. The chain carries TRBV4-3 and TRBJ2-1, with D perhaps matching TRBD2 (5 bases). The germline CDR1 and CDR2 sequences are LGHNA and YSLEER. The V end was cut by 0 bases, the J end by 4 bases, with 19 bases between. This CDR3 spans 18 amino acids. CDR3 bases: TGCGCCAGCAGCCAAGAAGGGCCAGCGGAAACGATTTACAATGAGCAGTTCTTC. Amino acid sequence: CASSQEGPAETIYNEQFF.

CDR3 sequence reads: CASSSGGASTDTQYF. The CDR3 DNA reads as TGTGCCAGCAGTTCAGGGGGCGCGAGCACAGATACGCAGTATTTT. The chain combines TRBV28 with TRBJ2-3; 8 nucleotides agree with TRBD1. The trim removed 4 bases at V and 0 bases at J, leaving 3 bases unmatched. CDR3 length: 15 residues. Germline V gene data show CDR1 as MDHEN and CDR2 as SYDVKM.

This chain connects TRBV28 to TRBJ1-5; D possibly corresponds to TRBD1 (6 bases). The germline V gene has CDR1 MDHEN and CDR2 SYDVKM. CDR3 length equals 15 residues. V was cut by 4 bases and J by 3 bases, with 13 bases left in between. Here the CDR3 DNA reads TGTGCCAGCAGTTCGGTAACAGGGACCAATCAGCCCCAGCATTTT. The encoded protein is CASSSVTGTNQPQHF. Full variable domain (outside the CDR3, taken from reference TRBV28 and TRBJ1-5): DVKVTQSSRYLVKRTGEKVFLECVQDMDHENMFWYRQDPGLGLRLIYFSYDVKMKEKGDIPEGYSVSREKKERFSLILESASTNQTSMYLCASSSVTGTNQPQHFGDGTRLSIL.

The chain carries TRBV7-8 and TRBJ1-1; D is possibly TRBD1 (5 bases). The CDR3 runs 14 residues. The germline gives CDR1 SGHVS, CDR2 FQNEAQ. V was cut by 1 base and J by 2 bases, with 8 bases left in between. CDR3 nucleotides: TGTGCCAGCAGCTTAGTCGGGGGTAACACTGAAGCTTTCTTT. Translation gives CASSLVGGNTEAFF.

V usage is TRBV29-1 and J usage is TRBJ2-5, with D possibly TRBD2 on 6 matching bases. Deletions cut 6 bases from V and 4 bases from J, with 15 bases between. CDR1 and CDR2 (germline): SQVTM, ANQGSEA. The CDR3 spans 13 residues. The CDR3 DNA is TGCAGCGTGAACCTAGCGTTCGGAGAGACCCAGTACTTC. This gives the protein CSVNLAFGETQYF.

This sequence joins TRBV5-1 and TRBJ2-1; D gene ambiguous. Germline V CDR1 and CDR2: SGHRS, YFSETQ. V lost 0 bases to trimming and J lost 6 bases, with 7 bases between them. The CDR3 length is 13 residues. As DNA, the CDR3 is TGCGCCAGCAGCTTGGGTCTAGGCAATGAGCAGTTCTTC. This translates into CASSLGLGNEQFF.

The genes are TRBV2 and TRBJ2-5; D is unresolved. V was pared by 2 bases and J by 3 bases, with 10 bases between. This CDR3 comprises 14 residues. CDR1 and CDR2 from the germline V gene are SNHLY and FYNNEI. The CDR3 nucleotides read TGTGCCAGCAGTGAATCGCCAGGAAAAGAGACCCAGTACTTC. This encodes CASSESPGKETQYF.

This clone appeared a single time. The V and J genes are TRBV6-4 and TRBJ2-3; D possibly corresponds to TRBD2 (5 bases). The CDR3 runs to 14 residues. Germline CDR1 and CDR2: MRHNA and SNTAGT. Trimming left V 3 bases short and J 4 bases short, with 11 bases between. CDR3 in amino acids: CASSEALGADTQYF. CDR3 nucleotide sequence: TGTGCCAGCAGTGAAGCTCTCGGGGCAGATACGCAGTATTTT.

The gene calls are TRBV15 and TRBJ2-1; 7 nucleotides agree with TRBD1. The CDR3 runs 13 residues. After removal of 2 bases from V and 11 bases from J, the junction contained 6 bases not matched to a gene. CDR1 is LNHNV and CDR2 is YYDKDF in the germline V gene (reference sequence). The CDR3 nucleotides are TGTGCCACCAGCAGACCTGGGGACAGAAAGCAGTTCTTC. Translation: CATSRPGDRKQFF.

V and J are TRBV6-5 and TRBJ2-7; 7 nucleotides match TRBD1. The length of the CDR3 is 13 residues. Germline values: CDR1 MNHEY, CDR2 SVGAGI. V lost 6 bases, J lost 2 bases, and 4 bases stayed unmatched. CDR3 coding DNA: TGTGCCAGCAGGCTACAGGGGACCTACGAGCAGTACTTC. Residues: CASRLQGTYEQYF.

CDR3 sequence: CASSLRGSTGELFF. The CDR3 coding sequence is TGTGCCAGCAGCCTCAGGGGGTCCACCGGGGAGCTGTTTTTT. The chain combines TRBV7-8 with TRBJ2-2; 7 bases line up with TRBD1. CDR3 length equals 14 residues. The germline CDR1 and CDR2 sequences are SGHVS and FQNEAQ. V was clipped by 5 bases and J by 4 bases; unmatched bases: 4.

This rearrangement joins TRBV5-1 to TRBJ1-1, with a possible D match to TRBD1 (6 bases). V was shortened by 0 bases and J by 1 base, with 13 bases between the two germline ends. Germline values: CDR1 SGHRS, CDR2 YFSETQ. The CDR3 is made up of 16 amino acids. CDR3: CASSLAKGTKNTEAFF. The CDR3 bases are TGCGCCAGCAGCTTGGCCAAGGGGACAAAGAACACTGAAGCTTTCTTT. Looking up the rest from reference TRBV5-1 and TRBJ1-1 gives the full variable domain: KAGVTQTPRYLIKTRGQQVTLSCSPISGHRSVSWYQQTPGQGLQFLFEYFSETQRNKGNFPGRFSGRQFSNSRSEMNVSTLELGDSALYLCASSLAKGTKNTEAFFGQGTRLTVV.

This clone was found a few times. The J gene is TRBJ1-1, the V gene TRBV7-6, with TRBD1 as a possible D gene (5 bases). Trimming removed 1 base from V and 4 bases from J, with 10 bases in between. Looked up from germline, CDR1 is SGHVS and CDR2 is FNYEAQ. The CDR3 covers 14 residues. As DNA, the CDR3 is TGTGCCAGCAGCTTAGAGCGGGGGGTCACTGAAGCTTTCTTT. This gives the protein CASSLERGVTEAFF.

The chain joins TRBV10-1 to TRBJ1-1, with a possible D match to TRBD1 (6 bases). Per the germline V gene, CDR1 is WNHNN and CDR2 is SYGVQD (reference sequence). The length of the CDR3 is 14 residues. V lost 10 bases to trimming and J lost 1 base, with 16 bases between them. CDR3 residues: CAIPTGHENTEAFF. Written as DNA, the CDR3 is TGCGCCATTCCCACAGGGCACGAGAACACTGAAGCTTTCTTT.

The count of this clone is one. The V and J genes are TRBV18 and TRBJ2-7; TRBD2 agrees at 7 bases. The CDR3 is 15 residues long. Unmatched junction bases numbered 8, after V lost 5 bases and J lost 1 base. The germline gives CDR1 KGHSH, CDR2 LQKENI. Here the CDR3 reads CASSTLAEGSYEQYF. CDR3 in DNA: TGTGCCAGCTCAACCCTAGCGGAGGGTTCCTACGAGCAGTACTTC.

V and J are TRBV5-6 and TRBJ2-7, with D tentatively TRBD2 (5 bases). V lost 1 base and J lost 2, with 10 bases in between. Germline lookup yields CDR1 SGHDT and CDR2 YYEEEE. The CDR3 extends over 14 amino acids. CDR3 DNA: TGTGCCAGCAGCTTGTCGGGGTTAGCCTACGAGCAGTACTTC. This sequence encodes CASSLSGLAYEQYF.

The chain uses TRBV18 and TRBJ1-5; perhaps TRBD1 as D (6 bases). Per the germline V gene, CDR1 is KGHSH and CDR2 is LQKENI. Trimming cost V 4 bases and J 5 bases, with 15 bases left between them. The CDR3 has 15 amino acids. CDR3 amino acids: CASSRDMASDQPQHF. CDR3 bases: TGTGCCAGCTCACGGGACATGGCAAGTGATCAGCCCCAGCATTTT.

Many counts were recorded for this clone. CDR3 coding DNA: TGTGCCAGCAGCTTACCTAGCGGGGCCAATGAGCAGTTCTTC. Encoded protein: CASSLPSGANEQFF. The chain is built from TRBV7-2 and TRBJ2-1; 9 bases agree with TRBD2. V lost 2 bases and J lost 6; bases outside the gene matches: 2. The germline CDR1 and CDR2 sequences are SGHTA and FQGNSA. This CDR3 contains 14 residues.

V and J are TRBV7-2 and TRBJ2-1; TRBD2 agrees at 8 bases. This CDR3 comprises 16 residues. In germline, CDR1 is SGHTA, CDR2 FQGNSA. After removal of 3 bases from V and 0 bases from J, the junction contained 4 bases not matched to a gene. As DNA, the CDR3 is TGTGCCAGCAGCTTCCCGGGAGGGCCCTCCTACAATGAGCAGTTCTTC. Translation: CASSFPGGPSYNEQFF.

This clone was recorded once. This chain joins TRBV2 and TRBJ1-4; possible D gene TRBD1, 5 bases. The germline CDR1 and CDR2 sequences are SNHLY and FYNNEI. The CDR3 runs 15 residues. The V end lost 7 bases, the J end lost 8 bases, and 20 bases lay between the germline ends. This CDR3 reads CASKREGARTEKLFF. As DNA, the CDR3 is TGTGCCAGCAAACGAGAAGGGGCGCGAACCGAAAAACTGTTTTTT.

This rearrangement joins TRBV5-1 to TRBJ2-5, with a weak D call TRBD1 (6 bases). V was cut by 2 bases and J by 3 bases, with 11 bases left in between. The CDR3 extends over 14 amino acids. Germline-derived CDR1 and CDR2 are SGHRS and YFSETQ. CDR3 DNA sequence: TGCGCCAGCAGCTTCGCAACAGGGAAAGAGACCCAGTACTTC. It encodes CASSFATGKETQYF.

J is TRBJ1-2 and V is TRBV6-6, with 9 bases that match TRBD1. Germline V CDR1 and CDR2: MNHNY, SVGAGI (reference sequence). The CDR3 has 16 residues. V lost 7 bases and J lost 0; bases outside the gene matches: 9. CDR3: CASTKTGGMTNYGYTF. The CDR3 DNA is TGTGCCAGCACCAAGACAGGGGGTATGACTAACTATGGCTACACCTTC.

V and J are TRBV7-9 and TRBJ1-1; perhaps TRBD1 as D (6 bases). The CDR3 sequence is 15 residues long. CDR1 and CDR2 from the germline V gene are SEHNR and FQNEAQ (reference sequence). Trimming shortened V by 0 bases and J by 5 bases, and 13 bases separated the two germline ends. The CDR3 sequence is CASSLAIGQRTEAFF. The CDR3 nucleotides read TGTGCCAGCAGCTTAGCAATTGGACAGAGGACTGAAGCTTTCTTT.